This TCR beta chain was recorded in a study of vaccination and CD4 T cells after COVID-19. Overall study findings and caveats: Vaccine-specific clones in convalescent patients were spike mono-reactive in 304 of 307 cases.

As regards this clonotype: The antigen remains undetermined.

The study sequenced cultured CD4+ T cell DNA using the Oncomine TCR Beta short-read assay. TCRdb analysed the PCR reads with MiXCR anew, one entry per CDR3 protein. The sample has 15,000 or so distinct CDR3 sequences; roughly 54% are singletons. Trimming shortened V by 1 base and J by 3 bases, and 12 bases separated the two germline ends. There are 15 residues in the CDR3. Germline loops: CDR1 MGHRA, CDR2 YSYEKL. Time point: late sampling 161 to 241 days after vaccination in a few convalescent patients. The treatment denotes: approximately nine-day PBMC culture with coronavirus spike peptide pools or control peptides (ViraFEST assay).

The TCR originated in a human donor who had recovered from COVID-19. Material: CD4+ T cells from blood, cultured in vitro, obtained about 7 months after SARS-CoV-2 vaccination. The V gene is TRBV4-1, the J gene TRBJ1-1; no definite D call. This chain's CDR3 is CASSQVSVGYTEAFF. The CDR3 coding sequence is TGCGCCAGCAGCCAAGTTTCGGTCGGCTACACTGAAGCTTTCTTT.